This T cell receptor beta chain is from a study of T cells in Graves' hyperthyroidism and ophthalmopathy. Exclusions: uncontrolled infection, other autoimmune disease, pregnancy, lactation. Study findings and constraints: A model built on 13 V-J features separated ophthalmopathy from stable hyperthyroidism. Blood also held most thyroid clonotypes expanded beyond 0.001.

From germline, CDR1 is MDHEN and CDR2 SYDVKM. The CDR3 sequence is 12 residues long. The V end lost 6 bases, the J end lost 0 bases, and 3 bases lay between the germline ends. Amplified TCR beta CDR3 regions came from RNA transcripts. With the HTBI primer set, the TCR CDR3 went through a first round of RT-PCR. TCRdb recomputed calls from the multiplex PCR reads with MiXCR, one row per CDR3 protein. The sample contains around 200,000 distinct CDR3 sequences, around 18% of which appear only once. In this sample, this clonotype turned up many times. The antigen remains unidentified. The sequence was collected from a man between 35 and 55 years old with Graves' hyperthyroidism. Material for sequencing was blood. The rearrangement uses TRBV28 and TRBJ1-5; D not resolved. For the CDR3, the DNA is TGTGCCAGCAGCATTAGCAATCAGCCCCAGCATTTT. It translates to CASSISNQPQHF.